This T cell receptor beta chain was sequenced during a study of T cells in Graves' hyperthyroidism and ophthalmopathy. In the study overall: Once the initial diagnosis was made, peripheral blood was obtained before any treatment.

The study's findings and limits: Ophthalmopathy stood apart from stable hyperthyroidism in a 13 V-J model. Blood also contained most expanded thyroid clonotypes above 0.001.

V was clipped by 1 base and J by 2 bases, with 8 bases between them. Per the germline V gene, CDR1 is LGHNA and CDR2 is YSLEER. This CDR3 contains 15 residues. As for this clonotype: Its antigen is as yet unknown.

Ophthalmopathy patients had moderate-to-severe active disease, CAS ≥3, NOSPECS ≥4, and disease duration under 3 months. What was amplified from RNA transcripts were TCR beta CDR3 regions. An initial round of RT-PCR targeting the TCR CDR3 relied on the HTBI primer set. TCRdb independently ran MiXCR on the multiplex PCR reads; one entry per CDR3 protein. The repertoire holds 500,000 to 800,000 distinct CDR3 sequences, with about 14% as singletons. Input material: blood. J is TRBJ2-2 and V is TRBV4-3; maybe TRBD2 (5 bases). The receptor comes from a woman aged 45-65 years with Graves' ophthalmopathy. In nucleotides, the CDR3 is TGCGCCAGCAGCCAAGCGGGATTCAACACCGGGGAGCTGTTTTTT. Its translation: CASSQAGFNTGELFF.